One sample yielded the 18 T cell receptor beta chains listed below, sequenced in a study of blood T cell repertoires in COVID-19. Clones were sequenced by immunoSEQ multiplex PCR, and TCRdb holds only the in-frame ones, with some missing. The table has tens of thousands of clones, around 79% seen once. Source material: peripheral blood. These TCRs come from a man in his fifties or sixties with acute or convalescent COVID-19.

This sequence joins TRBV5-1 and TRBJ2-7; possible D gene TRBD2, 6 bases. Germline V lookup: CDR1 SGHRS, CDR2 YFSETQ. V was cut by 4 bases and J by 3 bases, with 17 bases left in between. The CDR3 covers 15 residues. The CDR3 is CASSPSGGGRYEQYF. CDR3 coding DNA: TGCGCCAGCAGCCCCTCCGGGGGTGGCCGCTACGAGCAGTACTTC. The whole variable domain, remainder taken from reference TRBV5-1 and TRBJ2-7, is KAGVTQTPRYLIKTRGQQVTLSCSPISGHRSVSWYQQTPGQGLQFLFEYFSETQRNKGNFPGRFSGRQFSNSRSEMNVSTLELGDSALYLCASSPSGGGRYEQYFGPGTRLTVT.

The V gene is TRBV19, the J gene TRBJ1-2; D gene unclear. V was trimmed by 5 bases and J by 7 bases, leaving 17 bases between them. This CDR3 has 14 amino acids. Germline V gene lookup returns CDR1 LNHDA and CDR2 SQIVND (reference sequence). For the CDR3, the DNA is TGTGCCAGTAGTCGCCCGCGTCAGGTCTTTGGCTACACCTTC. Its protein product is CASSRPRQVFGYTF.

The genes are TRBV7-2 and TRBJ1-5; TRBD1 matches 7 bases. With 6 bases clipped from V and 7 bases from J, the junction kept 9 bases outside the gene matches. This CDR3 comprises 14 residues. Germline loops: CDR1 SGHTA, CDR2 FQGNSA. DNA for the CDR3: TGTGCCAGCAGTTATACAGGGGTGGCCCAGCCCCAGCATTTT. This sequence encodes CASSYTGVAQPQHF.

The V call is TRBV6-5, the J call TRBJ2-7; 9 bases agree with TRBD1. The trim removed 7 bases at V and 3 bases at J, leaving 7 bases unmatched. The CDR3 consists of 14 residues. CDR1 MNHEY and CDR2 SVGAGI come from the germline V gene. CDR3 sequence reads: CASKFTGGGYEQYF. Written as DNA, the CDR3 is TGTGCCAGCAAGTTTACAGGGGGCGGCTACGAGCAGTACTTC.

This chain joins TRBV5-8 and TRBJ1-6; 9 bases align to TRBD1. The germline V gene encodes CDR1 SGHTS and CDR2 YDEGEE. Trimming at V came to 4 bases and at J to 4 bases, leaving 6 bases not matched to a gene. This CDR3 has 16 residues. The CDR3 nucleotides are TGTGCCAGCAGCGCCGGGACAGGGACGTATAATTCACCCCTCCACTTT. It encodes CASSAGTGTYNSPLHF.

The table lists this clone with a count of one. This CDR3 reads CASTPRTGGREQYF. The CDR3, as DNA: TGTGCCAGTACCCCTAGGACAGGGGGTCGAGAGCAGTACTTC. The chain has TRBV19 and TRBJ2-7, with 10 nucleotides matching TRBD1. CDR1 is LNHDA, CDR2 SQIVND, per germline (reference sequence). The CDR3 covers 14 residues. With 7 bases clipped from V and 7 bases from J, the junction kept 10 bases outside the gene matches.

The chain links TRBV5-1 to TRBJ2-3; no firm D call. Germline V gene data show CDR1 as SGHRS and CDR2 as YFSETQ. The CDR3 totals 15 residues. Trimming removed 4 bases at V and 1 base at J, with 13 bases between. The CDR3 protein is CASSPGGFRTDTQYF. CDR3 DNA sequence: TGCGCCAGCAGCCCCGGCGGCTTTCGCACAGATACGCAGTATTTT.

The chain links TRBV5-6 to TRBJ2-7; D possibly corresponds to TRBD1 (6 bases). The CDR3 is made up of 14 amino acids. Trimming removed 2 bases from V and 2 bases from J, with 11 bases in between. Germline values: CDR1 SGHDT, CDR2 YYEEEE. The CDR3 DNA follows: TGTGCCAGCAGCTTCCAGGACAGCACCTACGAGCAGTACTTC. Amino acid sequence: CASSFQDSTYEQYF.

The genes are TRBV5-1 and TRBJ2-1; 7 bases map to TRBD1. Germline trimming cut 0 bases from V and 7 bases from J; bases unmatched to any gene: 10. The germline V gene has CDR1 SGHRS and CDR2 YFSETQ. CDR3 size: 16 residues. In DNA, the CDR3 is TGCGCCAGCAGCTTGGACCAGCCAGGGGGTGGGAATGAGCAGTTCTTC. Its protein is CASSLDQPGGGNEQFF.

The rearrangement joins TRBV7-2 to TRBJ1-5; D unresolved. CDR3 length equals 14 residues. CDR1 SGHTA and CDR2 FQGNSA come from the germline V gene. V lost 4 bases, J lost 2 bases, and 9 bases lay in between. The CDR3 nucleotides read TGTGCCAGCAGCTATTGGGAGCGCAATCAGCCCCAGCATTTT. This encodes CASSYWERNQPQHF.

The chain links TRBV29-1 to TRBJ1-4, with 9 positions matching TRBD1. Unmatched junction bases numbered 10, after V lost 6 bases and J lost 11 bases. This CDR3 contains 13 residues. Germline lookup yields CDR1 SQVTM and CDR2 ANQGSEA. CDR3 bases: TGCAGCGTCGTCGGACAGGGGAGGAGGAAACTGTTTTTT. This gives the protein CSVVGQGRRKLFF.

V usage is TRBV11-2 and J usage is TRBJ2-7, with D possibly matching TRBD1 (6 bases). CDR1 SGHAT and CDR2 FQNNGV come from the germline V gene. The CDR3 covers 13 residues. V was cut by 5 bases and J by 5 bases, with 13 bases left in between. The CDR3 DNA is TGTGCCAGCAGCCCTGTGAAGGGGGACGAGCAGTACTTC. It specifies CASSPVKGDEQYF.

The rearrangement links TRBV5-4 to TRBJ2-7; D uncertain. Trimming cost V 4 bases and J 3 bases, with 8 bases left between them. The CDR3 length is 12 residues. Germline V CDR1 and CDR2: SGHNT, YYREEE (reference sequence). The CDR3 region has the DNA TGTGCCAGCAGCAATACAAACTACGAGCAGTACTTC. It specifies CASSNTNYEQYF.

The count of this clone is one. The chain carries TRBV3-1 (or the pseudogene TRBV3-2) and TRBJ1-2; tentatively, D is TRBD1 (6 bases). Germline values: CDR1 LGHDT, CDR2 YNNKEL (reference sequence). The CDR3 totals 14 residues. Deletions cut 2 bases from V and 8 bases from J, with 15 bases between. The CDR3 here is CASSQFRGAQGYTF. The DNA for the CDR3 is TGTGCCAGCAGCCAATTTCGGGGGGCGCAAGGCTACACCTTC.

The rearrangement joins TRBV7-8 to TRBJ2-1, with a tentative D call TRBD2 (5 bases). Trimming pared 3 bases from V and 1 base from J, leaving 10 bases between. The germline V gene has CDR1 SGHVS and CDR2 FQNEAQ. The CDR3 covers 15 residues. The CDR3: CASSFVTGSYNEQFF. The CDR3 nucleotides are TGTGCCAGCAGCTTTGTAACGGGGTCCTACAATGAGCAGTTCTTC.

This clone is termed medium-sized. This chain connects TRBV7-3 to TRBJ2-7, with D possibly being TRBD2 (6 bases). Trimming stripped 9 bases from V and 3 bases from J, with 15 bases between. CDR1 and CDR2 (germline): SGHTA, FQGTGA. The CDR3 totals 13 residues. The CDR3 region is CASSPGAGYEQYF. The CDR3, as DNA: TGTGCCAGTAGCCCGGGAGCAGGCTACGAGCAGTACTTC.

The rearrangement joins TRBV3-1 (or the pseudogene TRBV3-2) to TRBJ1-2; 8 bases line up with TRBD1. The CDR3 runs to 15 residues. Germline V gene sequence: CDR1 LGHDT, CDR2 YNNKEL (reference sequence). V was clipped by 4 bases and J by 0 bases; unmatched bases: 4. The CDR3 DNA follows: TGTGCCAGCAGCCTGGGGACAGGAGCTAACTATGGCTACACCTTC. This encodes CASSLGTGANYGYTF.

The DNA for the CDR3 is TGTGCCAGCACAGGGGGTCTGGATACGCAGTATTTT. Protein: CASTGGLDTQYF. The chain joins TRBV5-4 to TRBJ2-3; TRBD1 matches 7 bases. The CDR3 contains 12 residues. Trimming removed 6 bases from V and 6 bases from J; junction bases left unmatched: 4. CDR1 and CDR2 (germline): SGHNT, YYREEE (reference sequence).